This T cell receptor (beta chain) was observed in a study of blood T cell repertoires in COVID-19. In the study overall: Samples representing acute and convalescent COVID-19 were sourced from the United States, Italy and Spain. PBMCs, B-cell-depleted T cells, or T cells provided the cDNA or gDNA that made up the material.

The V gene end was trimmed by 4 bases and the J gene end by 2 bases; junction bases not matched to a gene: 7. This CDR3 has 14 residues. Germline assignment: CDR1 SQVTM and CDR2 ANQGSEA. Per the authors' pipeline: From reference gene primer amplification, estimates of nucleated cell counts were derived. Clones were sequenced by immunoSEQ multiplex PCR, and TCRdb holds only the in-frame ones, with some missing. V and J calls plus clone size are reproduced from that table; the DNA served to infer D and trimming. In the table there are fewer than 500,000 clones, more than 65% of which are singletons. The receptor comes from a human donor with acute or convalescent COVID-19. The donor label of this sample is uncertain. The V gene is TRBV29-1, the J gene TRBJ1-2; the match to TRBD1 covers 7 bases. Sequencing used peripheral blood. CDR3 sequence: CSVALDRLNYGYTF. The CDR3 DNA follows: TGCAGCGTTGCTCTGGACAGGTTGAACTATGGCTACACCTTC.